The next 6 T cell receptor beta chains were all read from a single sample in a study of somatic mutations in cytotoxic T cells in rheumatoid arthritis. Produced via immunoSEQ multiplex PCR; TCRdb's table is partial and in-frame only. The sample carries over 2,000 clones, 85% recorded once. The sample taken for sequencing was CD8+ T cells sorted from blood. These receptors came from a man aged 55 to 70 with rheumatoid arthritis.

J is TRBJ1-5 and V is TRBV4-1; a weak D match, TRBD1 (5 bases). The V gene's germline CDR1 is MGHRA and CDR2 YSYEKL. V lost 8 bases, J lost 9 bases, and 11 bases lay in between. The length of the CDR3 is 11 residues. The chain's CDR3 is CASAGGGPQHF. The CDR3 coding sequence is TGCGCCAGCGCTGGGGGGGGGCCCCAGCATTTT.

The V gene is TRBV28, the J gene TRBJ2-6; weak D call: TRBD1 (7 bases). V lost 5 bases and J 4 bases, leaving 12 bases between the germline ends. CDR1 is MDHEN, CDR2 SYDVKM, per germline. The CDR3 consists of 15 residues. CDR3 bases: TGTGCCAGCAGTCCTCAGGGGGGAGGGGCCAACGTCCTGACTTTC. Encoded protein: CASSPQGGGANVLTF. The whole variable domain, filled in from reference TRBV28 and TRBJ2-6, reads DVKVTQSSRYLVKRTGEKVFLECVQDMDHENMFWYRQDPGLGLRLIYFSYDVKMKEKGDIPEGYSVSREKKERFSLILESASTNQTSMYLCASSPQGGGANVLTFGAGSRLTVL.

This chain uses TRBV7-2 with TRBJ2-1, with 9 nucleotides matching TRBD2. The trim removed 4 bases at V and 5 bases at J, leaving 9 bases unmatched. The CDR3 spans 16 residues. Germline CDR1 is SGHTA and CDR2 is FQGNSA. The CDR3: CASSSPWRGGHNEQFF. In DNA, the CDR3 is TGTGCCAGCAGCTCCCCCTGGCGGGGGGGCCACAATGAGCAGTTCTTC.

This clone was recorded once. CDR3 sequence (DNA): TGTGCCAGCAAAGAACTAGCGGGGGCAAACATTCAGTACTTC. Encoded protein: CASKELAGANIQYF. The chain is built from TRBV5-6 and TRBJ2-4; 11 bases match TRBD2. V shed 6 bases, J shed 6 bases, and the junction held 5 bases outside the gene matches. Germline-derived CDR1 and CDR2 are SGHDT and YYEEEE. The CDR3 is 14 amino acids. The entire variable domain, with the rest obtained from reference TRBV5-6 and TRBJ2-4, is as follows: DAGVTQSPTHLIKTRGQQVTLRCSPKSGHDTVSWYQQALGQGPQFIFQYYEEEERQRGNFPDRFSGHQFPNYSSELNVNALLLGDSALYLCASKELAGANIQYFGAGTRLSVL.

The chain links TRBV11-2 to TRBJ1-5, with 10 nucleotides matching TRBD1. The CDR3 consists of 14 residues. V lost 5 bases to trimming and J lost 5 bases; unmatched junction nucleotides: 3. Germline values: CDR1 SGHAT, CDR2 FQNNGV. CDR3 in amino acids: CASSIGTGDQPQHF. The CDR3 DNA reads as TGTGCCAGCAGCATTGGGACAGGGGATCAGCCCCAGCATTTT.

The chain uses TRBV28 and TRBJ1-6; D call uncertain. The ends were cut back, 1 base at V and 5 bases at J, with 12 bases in the middle. The V gene's germline CDR1 is MDHEN and CDR2 SYDVKM. This CDR3 has 16 amino acids. CDR3 nucleotide sequence: TGTGCCAGCAGTTTATTTGGTGTCGCGAATAATTCACCCCTCCACTTT. This encodes CASSLFGVANNSPLHF.